The entry below describes one TCR beta chain. This record comes from a study of blood T cell repertoires in COVID-19. This CDR3 is built from 14 residues. V gave up 2 bases and J gave up 5 bases, with 14 bases separating them. CDR1 and CDR2 (germline): SGHDT, YYEEEE. Profiled with immunoSEQ multiplex PCR; TCRdb holds only in-frame clones, not every one. The sample includes 110,000 or so clones, around 81% of them seen just once. The J gene is TRBJ2-7, the V gene TRBV5-6; D remains ambiguous. Input material: peripheral blood. This TCR derives from a woman in her 70s with acute or convalescent COVID-19. DNA for the CDR3: TGTGCCAGCAGCTTTAGTAGAGGTCGCGACGAGCAGTACTTC. Amino acid sequence: CASSFSRGRDEQYF.